Below are 21 T cell receptor beta chains sequenced from a single sample in a study of spatial heterogeneity in lung cancer. From the 5' RACE reads, TCRdb called clonotypes with MiXCR, one entry per CDR3 protein. The data show 48,000 or so distinct CDR3 sequences, roughly 5% seen once. Noted time point: sample taken at primary tumor resection. Specimen: PBMCs, collected at surgery. These receptors all come from a male donor with early-stage non-small cell lung cancer.

The table lists this clonotype with many counts. The rearrangement links TRBV7-2 to TRBJ2-5, with D uncertain. V dropped 0 bases and J dropped 7 bases, with 6 bases sitting between them. The CDR3 spans 12 residues. Germline-derived CDR1 and CDR2 are SGHTA and FQGNSA. The CDR3 bases are TGTGCCAGCAGCTTAGCCCCGGGGACCCAGTACTTC. Translation: CASSLAPGTQYF.

Ten or more counts support this clonotype. V is TRBV5-1 and J is TRBJ2-1; maybe TRBD1 (6 bases). The CDR3 loop spans 13 amino acids. Germline-derived CDR1 and CDR2 are SGHRS and YFSETQ. The V end lost 4 bases, the J end lost 4 bases, and 9 bases lay between the germline ends. In DNA form, the CDR3 reads TGCGCCAGCAGCCCCCAGGGGTACAATGAGCAGTTCTTC. It yields the protein CASSPQGYNEQFF.

This clonotype appeared many times. This chain joins TRBV27 and TRBJ2-7; D may be TRBD2 (6 bases). Germline V gene lookup returns CDR1 MNHEY and CDR2 SMNVEV (reference sequence). V lost 10 bases, J lost 0 bases, and 16 bases lay in between. There are 14 residues in the CDR3. The DNA of the CDR3 is TGTGCCACCGGGGGTACCGCCAGCTCCTACGAGCAGTACTTC. As protein: CATGGTASSYEQYF.

At least ten counts were recorded for this clonotype. The chain carries TRBV10-3 and TRBJ2-7; a possible D gene is TRBD1 (6 bases). V dropped 6 bases and J dropped 2 bases, with 8 bases sitting between them. Per germline, CDR1 ENHRY and CDR2 SYGVKD. This CDR3 comprises 12 residues. This CDR3 reads CAIRGQTYEQYF. In nucleotides, the CDR3 is TGTGCCATCAGAGGACAGACCTACGAGCAGTACTTC.

Ten or more counts support this clonotype. The J gene is TRBJ1-2, the V gene TRBV4-1, with a weak D call TRBD1 (6 bases). Germline CDR1 MGHRA, CDR2 YSYEKL. The CDR3 is 13 residues long. Trimming removed 3 bases at V and 12 bases at J, with 17 bases between. The chain's CDR3 is CASSQVWLQGHTF. CDR3 coding DNA: TGCGCCAGCAGCCAGGTATGGTTACAGGGACACACCTTC.

The table lists this clonotype with many counts. This chain links TRBV7-9 with TRBJ1-3; unclear D gene. The V gene's germline CDR1 is SEHNR and CDR2 FQNEAQ (reference sequence). Trimming shortened V by 6 bases and J by 0 bases, and 6 bases separated the two germline ends. The CDR3 spans 13 residues. The CDR3 bases are TGTGCCAGCAGGCCCGCCTCTGGAAACACCATATATTTT. Translation: CASRPASGNTIYF.

This clonotype was observed at least ten times. The chain couples TRBV2 to TRBJ1-5; D is perhaps TRBD1 (5 bases). Trimming removed 2 bases from V and 3 bases from J, with 11 bases in between. The CDR3 is 15 residues long. In germline, CDR1 is SNHLY, CDR2 FYNNEI. The CDR3 sequence: CASSESQGFNQPQHF. Written as DNA, the CDR3 is TGTGCCAGCAGTGAAAGTCAGGGATTCAATCAGCCCCAGCATTTT.

In its sample, this clonotype was seen many times. The chain uses TRBV5-1 and TRBJ2-5; D is unclear. The V end was cut by 5 bases, the J end by 3 bases, with 5 bases between. The CDR3 is 11 amino acids. Germline CDR1 and CDR2: SGHRS and YFSETQ. CDR3 sequence (DNA): TGCGCCAGCAGGTCGGAAGAGACCCAGTACTTC. Translated: CASRSEETQYF.

This clonotype was recorded many times. CDR3 region: CASSLAGLNEKLFF. The CDR3 DNA sequence: TGTGCCAGCAGCTTAGCAGGGCTTAATGAAAAACTGTTTTTT. The chain uses TRBV7-2 and TRBJ1-4; D gene ambiguous. The germline CDR1 and CDR2 sequences are SGHTA and FQGNSA. This CDR3 comprises 14 residues. Trimming left V 0 bases short and J 4 bases short, with 6 bases between.

This clonotype was detected ten times or more. The chain links TRBV11-3 to TRBJ2-1, with 14 bases lining up with TRBD2. Germline V lookup: CDR1 SGHNT, CDR2 YENEEA. V lost 6 bases, J lost 7 bases, and 8 bases stayed unmatched. This CDR3 is 16 amino acids long. CDR3 in amino acids: CASSSGTSGRGNEQFF. As DNA, the CDR3 is TGTGCCAGCAGTTCCGGGACTAGCGGGAGAGGAAATGAGCAGTTCTTC.

This clonotype was observed many times. The chain recombines TRBV20-1 with TRBJ2-1, with 8 bases that match TRBD2. Germline V gives CDR1 DFQATT, CDR2 SNEGSKA (reference sequence). The CDR3 is 16 residues long. Germline trimming cut 3 bases from V and 7 bases from J; bases unmatched to any gene: 14. The CDR3: CSAREGKAGDSNEQFF. For the CDR3, the DNA is TGCAGTGCTAGGGAGGGGAAAGCGGGAGATAGTAATGAGCAGTTCTTC.

At least ten counts were recorded for this clonotype. Here the CDR3 DNA reads TGTGCCAGTAGTATAGGAGGCTTCCGCACCTATGGCTACACCTTC. This sequence encodes CASSIGGFRTYGYTF. V and J are TRBV19 and TRBJ1-2; D gene unclear. V lost 1 base and J 4 bases, leaving 13 bases between the germline ends. Per the germline V gene, CDR1 is LNHDA and CDR2 is SQIVND (reference sequence). This CDR3 region has 15 residues.

This clonotype was observed at least ten times. The chain uses TRBV20-1 and TRBJ2-3; TRBD2 agrees at 14 bases. After removal of 3 bases from V and 4 bases from J, the junction contained 3 bases not matched to a gene. The CDR3 consists of 15 residues. Germline V CDR1 and CDR2: DFQATT, SNEGSKA (reference sequence). This CDR3 is CSARGLAGASDTQYF. As DNA, the CDR3 is TGCAGTGCTAGGGGACTAGCGGGAGCCTCAGATACGCAGTATTTT.

At least ten counts were recorded for this clonotype. This chain uses TRBV6-2 or TRBV6-3 with TRBJ1-5; D perhaps matches TRBD1 (6 bases). The germline V gene has CDR1 MNHEY and CDR2 SVGEGT. The CDR3 length is 15 residues. Trimming took off 2 bases at V and 4 bases at J, with 12 bases between the two ends. CDR3 nucleotide sequence: TGTGCCAGCAGTTACGAGGACAGACAAAATCAGCCCCAGCATTTT. It encodes CASSYEDRQNQPQHF.

This clonotype came up many times. CDR3 sequence: CASSLFVSYNEQFF. CDR3 bases: TGTGCCAGCAGTTTATTCGTCTCTTACAATGAGCAGTTCTTC. This chain links TRBV27 with TRBJ2-1; no reliable D call. CDR1 MNHEY and CDR2 SMNVEV come from the germline V gene (reference sequence). The CDR3 is 14 amino acids. V was cut by 1 base and J by 4 bases, with 8 bases left in between.

This clonotype appeared many times. The chain has TRBV28 and TRBJ2-5; D remains ambiguous. The germline gives CDR1 MDHEN, CDR2 SYDVKM. Trimming shortened V by 0 bases and J by 2 bases, and 16 bases separated the two germline ends. CDR3 length equals 17 residues. In DNA form, the CDR3 reads TGTGCCAGCAGTTTATGGGGTAGGGCGTCCACACAAGAGACCCAGTACTTC. It translates to CASSLWGRASTQETQYF. The full variable domain, completed using reference TRBV28 and TRBJ2-5, is DVKVTQSSRYLVKRTGEKVFLECVQDMDHENMFWYRQDPGLGLRLIYFSYDVKMKEKGDIPEGYSVSREKKERFSLILESASTNQTSMYLCASSLWGRASTQETQYFGPGTRLLVL.

Concerning this clonotype: An end of the junction does not agree with germline; a read error may underlie this. The chain has TRBV20-1 and TRBJ2-2, with 10 nucleotides matching TRBD2. This CDR3 has 16 amino acids. Germline CDR1 reads DFQATT; CDR2 reads SNEGSKA (reference sequence). The CDR3 DNA sequence: TGCAGTACTAGATCGAGCGGGAGGGCCGACACCGGGGAGCTGTTTTTT. This sequence encodes CSTRSSGRADTGELFF.

By frequency in the sample, this clonotype is medium-sized. The chain employs TRBV6-6 and TRBJ2-7; D possibly corresponds to TRBD2 (6 bases). Per germline, CDR1 MNHNY and CDR2 SVGAGI (reference sequence). The CDR3 extends over 12 amino acids. V lost 1 base and J lost 6, with 7 bases in between. The CDR3 loop reads CASSYWGGEQYF. The CDR3 bases are TGTGCCAGCAGTTACTGGGGAGGCGAGCAGTACTTC.

Ten or more counts support this clonotype. The chain combines TRBV29-1 with TRBJ1-2; D not certain. The germline gives CDR1 SQVTM, CDR2 ANQGSEA. The CDR3 is 13 amino acids. V was clipped by 4 bases and J by 0 bases, with 9 bases between them. DNA of the CDR3: TGCAGCGTTGGTCAGAACCCTAACTATGGCTACACCTTC. It translates to CSVGQNPNYGYTF.

A few counts support this clonotype. The chain joins TRBV28 to TRBJ2-1, with D unresolved. Germline V CDR1 and CDR2: MDHEN, SYDVKM. Trimming cost V 5 bases and J 9 bases, with 11 bases left between them. The CDR3 spans 12 residues. CDR3 nucleotides: TGTGCCAGCAGTCCCGGAGTCAGTGAGCAGTTCTTC. Its protein product is CASSPGVSEQFF.

This clonotype was detected many times. This rearrangement joins TRBV20-1 to TRBJ1-5, with a weak D call TRBD1 (6 bases). Germline CDR1 and CDR2: DFQATT and SNEGSKA (reference sequence). The CDR3 runs 14 residues. Trimming took off 6 bases at V and 2 bases at J, with 14 bases between the two ends. CDR3 coding DNA: TGCAGTGCCACCGGACAGATCCGCAATCAGCCCCAGCATTTT. Amino acid sequence: CSATGQIRNQPQHF.